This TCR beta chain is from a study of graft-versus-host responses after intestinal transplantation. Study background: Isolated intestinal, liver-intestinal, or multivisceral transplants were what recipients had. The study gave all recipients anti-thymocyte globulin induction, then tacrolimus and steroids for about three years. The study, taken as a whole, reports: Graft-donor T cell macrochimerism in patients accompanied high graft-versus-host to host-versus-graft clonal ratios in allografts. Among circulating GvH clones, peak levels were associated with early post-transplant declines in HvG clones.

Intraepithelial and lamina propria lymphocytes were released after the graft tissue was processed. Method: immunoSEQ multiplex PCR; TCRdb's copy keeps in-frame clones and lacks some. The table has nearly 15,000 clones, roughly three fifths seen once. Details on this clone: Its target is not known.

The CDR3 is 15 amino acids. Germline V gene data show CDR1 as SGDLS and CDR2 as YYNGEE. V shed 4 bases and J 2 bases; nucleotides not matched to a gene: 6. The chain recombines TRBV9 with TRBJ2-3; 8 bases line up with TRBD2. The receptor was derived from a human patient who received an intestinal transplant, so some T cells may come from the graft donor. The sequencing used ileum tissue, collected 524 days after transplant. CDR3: CASSRFGGDTDTQYF. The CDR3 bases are TGTGCCAGCAGCCGTTTCGGGGGGGACACAGATACGCAGTATTTT.